This T cell receptor (beta chain) was profiled in a study of neurological immune-mediated disorders. This clonotype was observed at least ten times. Using its own MiXCR run on the 5' RACE reads, TCRdb lists one record per CDR3 protein. The sample includes some 60,000 distinct CDR3 sequences, about 11% of them seen just once. Indicated time point: longitudinal time-point 1 (baseline). Stored at -80 C, 2 million PBMCs were the source of the unsorted libraries. The sample consisted of PBMCs. The clonotype was recovered from a male donor with HTLV-1-associated myelopathy (HAM/TSP).

CDR3 amino acids: CASSPSGRGAQLSTDTQYF. DNA of the CDR3: TGTGCCAGCAGCCCCAGCGGGCGGGGGGCTCAATTGAGCACAGATACGCAGTATTTT. The chain is built from TRBV7-8 and TRBJ2-3; 8 bases are shared with TRBD2. Germline V gene sequence: CDR1 SGHVS, CDR2 FQNEAQ. The CDR3 totals 19 residues. J gave up 0 bases and V 5 bases, and 16 bases lay outside the gene matches.